Listed below are T cell receptor beta chains from one sample, sequenced in a study of patients and donors after allogeneic stem cell transplantation. TCRdb independently ran MiXCR on the RT-PCR reads; one entry per CDR3 protein. The sample has about 960,000 distinct CDR3 sequences, about a sixth seen once. The specimen was blood, either unsorted or a sorted T cell fraction (not recorded which). The receptors stem from a human donor who was either an allogeneic HSCT recipient or a stem cell or donor lymphocyte infusion donor (not recorded which). It is not recorded whose cells these are; they may come from a transplant donor. Both conserved end residues are part of each CDR3. The D gene is left open where the match is weak. Where a row states a size, it is once, few, many or the class of an expanded clone; other rows omit it.

>.|TRBV4-1|TRBJ2-7|TRBD1
TGCGCCAGCAGCCGCCGGGACAGGGGAGACGAGCAGTACTTC
CASSRRDRGDEQYF
>few|TRBV7-2|TRBJ1-2|.
TGTGCCAGCAGCGCAAATGAACGGGGGGGCTACACCTTC
CASSANERGGYTF
>.|TRBV12-3/TRBV12-4|TRBJ2-2|TRBD1
TGTGCCAGCAGGCCAGACAGACAGGGGGCAAACACCGGGGAGCTGTTTTTT
CASRPDRQGANTGELFF
>.|TRBV20-1|TRBJ2-1|.
TGCAGTGCTAGATCCAGGATTAAAAACAATGAGCAGTTCTTC
CSARSRIKNNEQFF
>.|TRBV2|TRBJ2-7|TRBD1
TGTGCCAGCATCACCGGGACAGGGTATTACGAGCAGTACTTC
CASITGTGYYEQYF
>few|TRBV29-1|TRBJ1-4|.
TGCAGCGTTGATGCGGGGGCCCTGGACAAACTGTTTTTT
CSVDAGALDKLFF
>many|TRBV13|TRBJ1-6|.
TGTGCCAGCAGCTTAGGCCAGGGTGGAGGATCACCCCTCCACTTT
CASSLGQGGGSPLHF
>.|TRBV6-4|TRBJ2-1|TRBD1
TGTGCCAGCAGTGAACGCAGGGGGTTTGGTGAGCAGTTCTTC
CASSERRGFGEQFF
>.|TRBV3-1|TRBJ1-5|.
TGTGCCAGCAGCCCCGGACTGATCCCCCAGCCCCAGCATTTT
CASSPGLIPQPQHF
>many|TRBV12-3/TRBV12-4|TRBJ1-1|TRBD1
TGTGCCAGCAGTTTTGGGACAGGGACTGAAGCTTTCTTT
CASSFGTGTEAFF
>.|TRBV10-1|TRBJ2-7|TRBD2
TGCGCCAGCAGCGATCCGGGACTAGCGGGGCCGATGTCCTACGAGCAGTACTTC
CASSDPGLAGPMSYEQYF
>few|TRBV5-1|TRBJ2-2|TRBD1
TGCGCCAGCAGTAAGGACAGACAGGGGGCCGGGGAGCTGTTTTTT
CASSKDRQGAGELFF
>.|TRBV7-6|TRBJ2-7|TRBD2
TGTGCCAGCAGCTTAGGGGGACTAGTGGGGGAGCAGTACTTC
CASSLGGLVGEQYF
>.|TRBV10-3|TRBJ2-7|.
TGTGCCATCAGTGATCGGGGACCCTGGAACTACGAGCAGTACTTC
CAISDRGPWNYEQYF
>.|TRBV5-1|TRBJ2-1|TRBD2
TGCGCCAGCAGATCAACGGGAGGGCCTTTTGATGAGCAGTTCTTC
CASRSTGGPFDEQFF
>few|TRBV20-1|TRBJ2-7|TRBD2
TGCAGTGCCATAGCGGGGGGGAAATCCTACGAGCAGTACTTC
CSAIAGGKSYEQYF
>many|TRBV12-3/TRBV12-4|TRBJ2-2|.
TGTGCCAGCAATTCCGGGAAACTAAACACCGGGGAGCTGTTTTTT
CASNSGKLNTGELFF
>.|TRBV20-1|TRBJ1-1|TRBD1
TGCAGTGCTAGGGGTCTTCCCACAGGGGATGGTTTCTTT
CSARGLPTGDGFF
>.|TRBV29-1|TRBJ1-2|TRBD1
TGCAGCGTTGAAGATCGGGACAGGGGAAATCGTGGCTACACCTTC
CSVEDRDRGNRGYTF
>.|TRBV20-1|TRBJ1-2|.
TGCAGTGCTAGGGTAACAGGGACTGTCGGCTATGGCTACACCTTC
CSARVTGTVGYGYTF
>many|TRBV24-1|TRBJ1-1|TRBD1
TGTGCCACCAGTGATGGGGGCAGGGGGCCCACTGAAGCTTTCTTT
CATSDGGRGPTEAFF
>few|TRBV20-1|TRBJ1-4|.
TGCAGTGCTAGAGATCGGGGACGAGGTGAAAAACTGTTTTTT
CSARDRGRGEKLFF
>few|TRBV4-3|TRBJ2-3|.
TGCGCCAGCAGCCAAGGACAGCTCACAGATACGCAGTATTTT
CASSQGQLTDTQYF
>few|TRBV12-3/TRBV12-4|TRBJ2-7|.
TGTGCCAGCAGCCGGCACATAAAGACCCGCTACGAGCAGTACTTC
CASSRHIKTRYEQYF
>few|TRBV30|TRBJ1-2|.
TGTGCCTGGCTCGTACGGGGGGGCTATGGCTACACCTTC
CAWLVRGGYGYTF
>many|TRBV6-2/TRBV6-3|TRBJ2-6|.
TGTGCCAGCAGTTCATCAGGGGCTGGGGCCAACGTCCTGACTTTC
CASSSSGAGANVLTF
>.|TRBV24-1|TRBJ2-2|.
TGTGCCACCAGTGGGGGGAACACCGGGGAGCTGTTTTTT
CATSGGNTGELFF
>few|TRBV5-1|TRBJ1-1|.
TGCGCCAGCAGATCGGGGGCAGGGAACACTGAAGCTTTCTTT
CASRSGAGNTEAFF
>.|TRBV14|TRBJ1-2|.
TGTGCCAGCAGCCAAGAGGTCCGGGTTGGGGGCTATGGCTACACCTTC
CASSQEVRVGGYGYTF
>few|TRBV7-3|TRBJ2-5|TRBD2
TGTGCCAGCAGCACGAGCGGGGGCGGGGAGACCCAGTACTTC
CASSTSGGGETQYF
>.|TRBV7-2|TRBJ1-3|.
TGTGCCAGCAGCTTAGGGCAGAAGATCTCTGGAAACACCATATATTTT
CASSLGQKISGNTIYF
>.|TRBV4-3|TRBJ1-1|TRBD1
TGCGCCAGCAGCCAAGTGGGACAGCGAAACCGAGGGCAGGCTTTCTTT
CASSQVGQRNRGQAFF
>.|TRBV13|TRBJ1-6|.
TGTGCCAGCAGCTTAGGCGCTGAGACCCTTACCTATAATTCACCCCTCCACTTT
CASSLGAETLTYNSPLHF
>few|TRBV4-1|TRBJ2-2|TRBD2
TGCGCCAGCAGCCAAGGTCTGGGACTAGGTGTTGGCGGGGAGCTGTTTTTT
CASSQGLGLGVGGELFF
>.|TRBV15|TRBJ2-1|TRBD2
TGTGCCACCAGCAGAGTTAGACTAGCGGGAATATACAATGAGCAGTTCTTC
CATSRVRLAGIYNEQFF
>.|TRBV6-5|TRBJ1-2|.
TGTGCCAGCAGTTACTCGAGAGGCATCACGGACCAATATGGCTACACCTTC
CASSYSRGITDQYGYTF
>.|TRBV20-1|TRBJ2-7|.
TGCAGTGCTATCCTATCCGGGACAAAAAACGAGCAGTACTTC
CSAILSGTKNEQYF
>few|TRBV7-3|TRBJ2-1|.
TGTGCCAGCAGCCCCCAACCGAGCTGGATCAATGAGCAGTTCTTC
CASSPQPSWINEQFF
>.|TRBV11-3|TRBJ1-3|.
TGTGCCACTGCCCGGGACGTATACACCATATATTTT
CATARDVYTIYF
>.|TRBV19|TRBJ2-2|.
TGTGCCAGTAGCCCTAGAATGTCTAGGAATTCCGGGGAGCTGTTTTTT
CASSPRMSRNSGELFF
>few|TRBV9|TRBJ1-3|TRBD1
TGTGCCAGCAGCGTCCGGGACAGCGCGATCTCTGGAAACACCATATATTTT
CASSVRDSAISGNTIYF
>.|TRBV7-2|TRBJ1-2|.
TGTGCCAGCAGCCCCCACTATGGCTACACCTTC
CASSPHYGYTF
>few|TRBV5-1|TRBJ2-5|.
TGCGCCAGCAGCTTCTGGGGGCTGTACCAAGAGACCCAGTACTTC
CASSFWGLYQETQYF
>few|TRBV5-1|TRBJ2-3|.
TGCGCCAGCACCCGACGCGAGGGGCTAAGCACAGATACGCAGTATTTT
CASTRREGLSTDTQYF
>few|TRBV5-1|TRBJ1-2|.
TGCGCCAGCAGCCCAAGGTCAGGGAACTATGGCTACACCTTC
CASSPRSGNYGYTF
>many|TRBV14|TRBJ1-1|TRBD1
TGTGCCAGCAGCGACCGGGACAGGGGACCAAACACTGAAGCTTTCTTT
CASSDRDRGPNTEAFF
>few|TRBV20-1|TRBJ1-6|TRBD1
TGCAGTGCTAAAAGGGACAGGGGCAACTATAATTCACCCCTCCACTTT
CSAKRDRGNYNSPLHF
>few|TRBV30|TRBJ1-5|TRBD1
TGTGCCTGTGGGGACAGAAATCAGCCCCAGCATTTT
CACGDRNQPQHF
>.|TRBV6-1|TRBJ2-7|.
TGTGCCAGCAGACTTAGAGGAGCCCTACCCTACGAGCAGTACTTC
CASRLRGALPYEQYF
>few|TRBV27|TRBJ1-2|TRBD1
TGTGCCAGCAGTAGAAGACAGGGCGTCAAGCCTAACTATGGCTACACCTTC
CASSRRQGVKPNYGYTF
>many|TRBV28|TRBJ2-1|.
TGTGCCAGCGCTTTGAACAATGAGCAGTTCTTC
CASALNNEQFF
>few|TRBV5-1|TRBJ1-1|.
TGCGCCAGCAGCTTGAATGGGGGCAACTCGAACACTGAAGCTTTCTTT
CASSLNGGNSNTEAFF
>few|TRBV24-1|TRBJ2-1|TRBD1
TGTGCCACCGAAGAACAGGGGGCGCGGGGTAGCTCCTACAATGAGCAGTTCTTC
CATEEQGARGSSYNEQFF
>.|TRBV12-3/TRBV12-4|TRBJ1-2|TRBD1
TGTGCCAGCAGACTAGGACAGGGCTATGGCTACACCTTC
CASRLGQGYGYTF